This is a list of T cell receptor beta chains from one sample in a study of cytomegalovirus exposure and HLA in healthy donors. Here immunoSEQ multiplex PCR was the method, and the copy in TCRdb shows in-frame clones only, minus some. The sample records 150,000 to 200,000 clones, roughly 80% being singletons. Material: PBMCs. All receptors derive from a young man in good health and CMV-seronegative. Both conserved end residues are part of each CDR3. D genes are given only for firm matches. Clone size is given for some rows only: seen once, a few or many times, or a class if the clone is expanded.

CDR3 DNA: TGCAGCGTTGAGTTCAGGGTTCAGCAGTACTTC
CDR3 protein: CSVEFRVQQYF
D gene: NA
V gene: TRBV29-1
J gene: TRBJ2-7
clone size: NA

CDR3 DNA: TGCGCCAGCAGCCCTTTGGGCGTCTCCTACGAGCAGTACTTC
CDR3 protein: CASSPLGVSYEQYF
D gene: NA
V gene: TRBV5-1
J gene: TRBJ2-7
clone size: NA

CDR3 DNA: TGTGCCAGCAAGGGGGACAGGGCGGCTGGCTACACCTTC
CDR3 protein: CASKGDRAAGYTF
D gene: TRBD1
V gene: TRBV2
J gene: TRBJ1-2
clone size: NA

CDR3 DNA: TGTGCCAGCAGGGCAGGGCAGGTAGGCAATCAGCCCCAGCATTTT
CDR3 protein: CASRAGQVGNQPQHF
D gene: NA
V gene: TRBV2
J gene: TRBJ1-5
clone size: NA

CDR3 DNA: TGTGCCAGCAGTTTACCGGACAGGGGGAAGTTGAACACTGAAGCTTTCTTT
CDR3 protein: CASSLPDRGKLNTEAFF
D gene: TRBD1
V gene: TRBV28
J gene: TRBJ1-1
clone size: NA

CDR3 DNA: TGTGCCAGCAGCTCAGGAGGGTCTGGCTACACCTTC
CDR3 protein: CASSSGGSGYTF
D gene: NA
V gene: TRBV27
J gene: TRBJ1-2
clone size: few

CDR3 DNA: TGTGCCAGCAGTGAAAGGACAGTAGCTAACTATGGCTACACCTTC
CDR3 protein: CASSERTVANYGYTF
D gene: NA
V gene: TRBV6-1
J gene: TRBJ1-2
clone size: NA

CDR3 DNA: TGTGCCAGCAACCTAGGGGGGGGCGAGGGAGGCTACACCTTC
CDR3 protein: CASNLGGGEGGYTF
D gene: NA
V gene: TRBV27
J gene: TRBJ1-2
clone size: NA

CDR3 DNA: TGTGCCAGCAGCGGGCTAGCGGGAAGGGGGACGACCACAGATACGCAGTATTTT
CDR3 protein: CASSGLAGRGTTTDTQYF
D gene: TRBD2
V gene: TRBV9
J gene: TRBJ2-3
clone size: once

CDR3 DNA: TGCGCCAGCAGCCAAGATCTAGCGGGAGGGACCGGGGAGCTGTTTTTT
CDR3 protein: CASSQDLAGGTGELFF
D gene: TRBD2
V gene: TRBV4-1
J gene: TRBJ2-2
clone size: once

CDR3 DNA: TGTGCCAGTAGTATACTGGCGGGGGCCACCGGGGAGCTGTTTTTT
CDR3 protein: CASSILAGATGELFF
D gene: NA
V gene: TRBV19
J gene: TRBJ2-2
clone size: NA

CDR3 DNA: TGTGCCAGCAGCCAAGTTATGGTGACAGGCCCCAACGGGTACTACAATGAGCAGTTCTTC
CDR3 protein: CASSQVMVTGPNGYYNEQFF
D gene: NA
V gene: TRBV4-2
J gene: TRBJ2-1
clone size: NA

CDR3 DNA: TGTGCCAGCAGTGAGACAGGTTCCCAGCCCCAGCATTTT
CDR3 protein: CASSETGSQPQHF
D gene: NA
V gene: TRBV6-4
J gene: TRBJ1-5
clone size: NA

CDR3 DNA: TGTGCCAGCAGTCTTGGACAGGCTAATGAAAAACTGTTTTTT
CDR3 protein: CASSLGQANEKLFF
D gene: TRBD1
V gene: TRBV6-4
J gene: TRBJ1-4
clone size: few

CDR3 DNA: TGCGCCAGCAGTACCCAGACCGGGTTTTACACTGAAGCTTTCTTT
CDR3 protein: CASSTQTGFYTEAFF
D gene: NA
V gene: TRBV4-1
J gene: TRBJ1-1
clone size: NA

CDR3 DNA: TGCGCCAGCAGCCCCCGGACGGGGTATGGCTACACCTTC
CDR3 protein: CASSPRTGYGYTF
D gene: NA
V gene: TRBV5-1
J gene: TRBJ1-2
clone size: once

CDR3 DNA: TGTGCCAGCAGTTTAGGGCCTATCTACGAGCAGTACTTC
CDR3 protein: CASSLGPIYEQYF
D gene: NA
V gene: TRBV28
J gene: TRBJ2-7
clone size: NA

CDR3 DNA: TGTGCCAGCAGCAGAAGACAGGACATGAACACTGAAGCTTTCTTT
CDR3 protein: CASSRRQDMNTEAFF
D gene: NA
V gene: TRBV5-4
J gene: TRBJ1-1
clone size: NA

CDR3 DNA: TGTGCCAGCAGCTTACAGAAATTGAACACTGAAGCTTTCTTT
CDR3 protein: CASSLQKLNTEAFF
D gene: NA
V gene: TRBV7-2
J gene: TRBJ1-1
clone size: NA

CDR3 DNA: TGTGCCAGCGCGAGAGGGGGACTAGCGGCCTACGAGCAGTACTTC
CDR3 protein: CASARGGLAAYEQYF
D gene: TRBD2
V gene: TRBV28
J gene: TRBJ2-7
clone size: NA

CDR3 DNA: TGTGCCAGCAGCGGAGGGGCGCCCTACGAGCAGTACTTC
CDR3 protein: CASSGGAPYEQYF
D gene: NA
V gene: TRBV13
J gene: TRBJ2-7
clone size: NA

CDR3 DNA: TGTGCCAGCAGTTTAGGGTGGGTTAGCGGAACAGGCGCGAACACCGGGGAGCTGTTTTTT
CDR3 protein: CASSLGWVSGTGANTGELFF
D gene: NA
V gene: TRBV27
J gene: TRBJ2-2
clone size: NA

CDR3 DNA: TGTGCCAGCAGCCGGGACTTGTTCTCTGGAAACACCATATATTTT
CDR3 protein: CASSRDLFSGNTIYF
D gene: NA
V gene: TRBV14
J gene: TRBJ1-3
clone size: NA

CDR3 DNA: TGTGCCACAGCCCCCCAACAGGGTTACCAAGAGACCCAGTACTTC
CDR3 protein: CATAPQQGYQETQYF
D gene: NA
V gene: TRBV6-1
J gene: TRBJ2-5
clone size: NA

CDR3 DNA: TGTGCCAGCAGTCCAGCGGGAAGGTACGAGCAGTACTTC
CDR3 protein: CASSPAGRYEQYF
D gene: TRBD2
V gene: TRBV6-5
J gene: TRBJ2-7
clone size: NA

CDR3 DNA: TGTGCCAGCAGCCCACAGGGGAAAAACTATGGCTACACCTTC
CDR3 protein: CASSPQGKNYGYTF
D gene: TRBD1
V gene: TRBV27
J gene: TRBJ1-2
clone size: few

CDR3 DNA: TGCGCCAGCAGCTTCCTAGCGGGGGGGCCTAGCGAGCAGTACTTC
CDR3 protein: CASSFLAGGPSEQYF
D gene: TRBD2
V gene: TRBV4-1
J gene: TRBJ2-7
clone size: NA

CDR3 DNA: TGTGCCAGCAGTTTTCCCACTTTAACACAGGGGGCAAGGACAGATACGCAGTATTTT
CDR3 protein: CASSFPTLTQGARTDTQYF
D gene: TRBD1
V gene: TRBV28
J gene: TRBJ2-3
clone size: NA

CDR3 DNA: TGTGCCAGCAGCATGGACAGAAGCAATCAGCCCCAGCATTTT
CDR3 protein: CASSMDRSNQPQHF
D gene: NA
V gene: TRBV7-9
J gene: TRBJ1-5
clone size: NA

CDR3 DNA: TGTGCCAGCAGTTGGCCACTAGTCTATGAGCAGTTCTTC
CDR3 protein: CASSWPLVYEQFF
D gene: NA
V gene: TRBV28
J gene: TRBJ2-1
clone size: NA

CDR3 DNA: TGTGCCAGCAGCTTCGCCTACAGGGGAGAGGACAATGAGCAGTTCTTC
CDR3 protein: CASSFAYRGEDNEQFF
D gene: TRBD1
V gene: TRBV7-9
J gene: TRBJ2-1
clone size: NA

CDR3 DNA: TGTGCCATCAGCGCCCCACTAGCGGAGGTGTCCTACGAGCAGTACTTC
CDR3 protein: CAISAPLAEVSYEQYF
D gene: TRBD2
V gene: TRBV10-3
J gene: TRBJ2-7
clone size: NA

CDR3 DNA: TGTGCCAGCAGCTCCGCTCTAGGCTTCTACGAGCAGTACTTC
CDR3 protein: CASSSALGFYEQYF
D gene: NA
V gene: TRBV7-9
J gene: TRBJ2-7
clone size: NA

CDR3 DNA: TGTTCCAGCAGCCTCTGGACAACAACTAATGAAAAACTGTTTTTT
CDR3 protein: CSSSLWTTTNEKLFF
D gene: NA
V gene: TRBV7-9
J gene: TRBJ1-4
clone size: once

CDR3 DNA: TGCGCCAGCAGCGCCGACGGAGGCGGCTACACCTTC
CDR3 protein: CASSADGGGYTF
D gene: NA
V gene: TRBV5-1
J gene: TRBJ1-2
clone size: NA

CDR3 DNA: TGTGCCAGCAGTCTGGACAGGACTGCCGCACTGAACACCGGGGAGCTGTTTTTT
CDR3 protein: CASSLDRTAALNTGELFF
D gene: TRBD1
V gene: TRBV2
J gene: TRBJ2-2
clone size: NA

CDR3 DNA: TGTGCCAGCAGCGCGCTAAGCGGGAGGGCCCTAGGGGAGCAGTTCTTC
CDR3 protein: CASSALSGRALGEQFF
D gene: TRBD2
V gene: TRBV7-3
J gene: TRBJ2-1
clone size: NA

CDR3 DNA: TGTGCCAGCAGCAAAGGGACTAGCGGATACTACGAGCAGTACTTC
CDR3 protein: CASSKGTSGYYEQYF
D gene: TRBD2
V gene: TRBV28
J gene: TRBJ2-7
clone size: NA

CDR3 DNA: TGCGCCAGCAGCCTCGACAGGGCCGGGGGAGAGACCCAGTACTTC
CDR3 protein: CASSLDRAGGETQYF
D gene: NA
V gene: TRBV5-1
J gene: TRBJ2-5
clone size: NA

CDR3 DNA: TGTGCCAGCTCCCCGACTAGTTCGTGGGAGACCCAGTACTTC
CDR3 protein: CASSPTSSWETQYF
D gene: NA
V gene: TRBV18
J gene: TRBJ2-5
clone size: NA

CDR3 DNA: TGCAGCGTTGTGAGGACTAGTGGCACCGGGGAGCTGTTTTTT
CDR3 protein: CSVVRTSGTGELFF
D gene: TRBD2
V gene: TRBV29-1
J gene: TRBJ2-2
clone size: NA

CDR3 DNA: TGCGCCAGCAGCGAAAGGACAGGGGAAAGTTCACCCCTCCACTTT
CDR3 protein: CASSERTGESSPLHF
D gene: TRBD1
V gene: TRBV5-1
J gene: TRBJ1-6
clone size: few

CDR3 DNA: TGTGCCATCAATGGACAGGGGAGGACCGGGGAGCTGTTTTTT
CDR3 protein: CAINGQGRTGELFF
D gene: TRBD1
V gene: TRBV10-3
J gene: TRBJ2-2
clone size: NA

CDR3 DNA: TGCAGCGTGGAGTCGGCGAAGTATGGCTACACCTTC
CDR3 protein: CSVESAKYGYTF
D gene: NA
V gene: TRBV29-1
J gene: TRBJ1-2
clone size: few

CDR3 DNA: TGTGCCATCAGTGGAGCGCTAGGTCTAGCGGCCTACAATGAGCAGTTCTTC
CDR3 protein: CAISGALGLAAYNEQFF
D gene: TRBD2
V gene: TRBV10-3
J gene: TRBJ2-1
clone size: NA

CDR3 DNA: TGCGCCAGCAGCCAATTGGAGTATAGCAATCAGCCCCAGCATTTT
CDR3 protein: CASSQLEYSNQPQHF
D gene: NA
V gene: TRBV4-1
J gene: TRBJ1-5
clone size: NA

CDR3 DNA: TGTGCCAGCAGCTTACAGGGGTCGGGGGAGACCCAGTACTTC
CDR3 protein: CASSLQGSGETQYF
D gene: NA
V gene: TRBV7-2
J gene: TRBJ2-5
clone size: NA

CDR3 DNA: TGTGCCAGCAGCTCCTTCCGGGACAGCACTAACTATGGCTACACCTTC
CDR3 protein: CASSSFRDSTNYGYTF
D gene: TRBD1
V gene: TRBV11-2
J gene: TRBJ1-2
clone size: NA

CDR3 DNA: TGTGCCAGCATTTCCTCCTCTGGAAACACCATATATTTT
CDR3 protein: CASISSSGNTIYF
D gene: NA
V gene: TRBV27
J gene: TRBJ1-3
clone size: NA

CDR3 DNA: TGTGCCAGCAGTTTTGGAAGGGGGAATGAGCAGTTCTTC
CDR3 protein: CASSFGRGNEQFF
D gene: NA
V gene: TRBV27
J gene: TRBJ2-1
clone size: NA

CDR3 DNA: TGTGCCAGCAGCTCAGGGACAGTCGGCTACACCTTC
CDR3 protein: CASSSGTVGYTF
D gene: TRBD1
V gene: TRBV28
J gene: TRBJ1-2
clone size: NA

CDR3 DNA: TGTGCCAGCAGCTACACAGATACGCAGTATTTT
CDR3 protein: CASSYTDTQYF
D gene: NA
V gene: TRBV28
J gene: TRBJ2-3
clone size: NA